One and the same sample provided the 27 T cell receptor beta chains below, sequenced in a study of blood T cell repertoires in COVID-19. Only in-frame clones appear in the TCRdb table, and some are missing; sequencing was by immunoSEQ multiplex PCR. Altogether roughly 91,000 clones are present, 76% being singletons, with the ten largest covering 7%. Sequenced sample: peripheral blood. Every receptor here comes from a man between 65 and 85 years old with acute or convalescent COVID-19.

This chain uses TRBV5-1 with TRBJ2-3; 10 bases align to TRBD2. Germline CDR1 and CDR2: SGHRS and YFSETQ. Trimming removed 2 bases from V and 5 bases from J; junction bases left unmatched: 5. This CDR3 spans 15 amino acids. The CDR3 spells CASSFGSGGLDTQYF. As DNA, the CDR3 is TGCGCCAGCAGCTTCGGTAGCGGGGGGTTAGATACGCAGTATTTT.

The rearrangement uses TRBV20-1 and TRBJ2-3; tentatively, D is TRBD1 (5 bases). This CDR3 comprises 14 residues. Trimming shortened V by 4 bases and J by 6 bases, and 17 bases separated the two germline ends. Germline V CDR1 and CDR2: DFQATT, SNEGSKA (reference sequence). The DNA of the CDR3 is TGCAGTGCTATTGATCAGGGCGTGAGGGATACGCAGTATTTT. Translating it yields CSAIDQGVRDTQYF.

CDR3 protein: CAWPTRTGYPPLHF. CDR3 coding DNA: TGTGCCTGGCCCACGCGGACAGGGTATCCACCCCTCCACTTT. The chain uses TRBV30 and TRBJ1-6, with 8 bases lining up with TRBD1. The germline CDR1 and CDR2 sequences are GTSNPN and SVGIG (reference sequence). This CDR3 has 14 amino acids. J gave up 11 bases and V 5 bases, and 11 bases lay outside the gene matches. The whole variable domain, remainder taken from reference TRBV30 and TRBJ1-6, is SQTIHQWPATLVQPVGSPLSLECTVEGTSNPNLYWYRQAAGRGLQLLFYSVGIGQISSEVPQNLSASRPQDRQFILSSKKLLLSDSGFYLCAWPTRTGYPPLHFGNGTRLTVT.

This chain links TRBV18 with TRBJ2-7; possible D gene TRBD1, 6 bases. Germline lookup yields CDR1 KGHSH and CDR2 LQKENI. Trimming took 2 bases from V and 4 from J, leaving 12 bases between them. This CDR3 is 14 amino acids long. The CDR3 nucleotides are TGTGCCAGCTCACCAGACAGGAATCTTTACGAGCAGTACTTC. It specifies CASSPDRNLYEQYF.

The chain is built from TRBV29-1 and TRBJ2-5; TRBD2 might be the D (5 bases). CDR1 and CDR2 (germline): SQVTM, ANQGSEA. The CDR3 contains 13 residues. The V end was cut by 4 bases, the J end by 5 bases, with 14 bases between. Written as DNA, the CDR3 is TGCAGCGTTGGAAACGGGGATCGGGAGACCCAGTACTTC. Translating it yields CSVGNGDRETQYF.

The chain has TRBV5-1 and TRBJ1-6; D might be TRBD1 (6 bases). V lost 4 bases to trimming and J lost 3 bases, with 11 bases between them. CDR1 and CDR2 (germline): SGHRS, YFSETQ. The CDR3 contains 15 residues. For the CDR3, the DNA is TGCGCCAGCAGCATCGGACAGCTCTATAATTCACCCCTCCACTTT. The encoded protein is CASSIGQLYNSPLHF.

The rearrangement uses TRBV10-1 and TRBJ2-2; D call uncertain. Per germline, CDR1 WNHNN and CDR2 SYGVQD (reference sequence). CDR3 size: 14 residues. V dropped 10 bases and J dropped 2 bases, with 14 bases sitting between them. The CDR3: CATQRSSNTGELFF. The CDR3 nucleotides are TGCGCCACCCAAAGGAGCAGTAACACCGGGGAGCTGTTTTTT.

With respect to this clone: Its ends do not fully match the called genes, so a read error is possible. CDR3: CASSLGQLRNNEQFF. The CDR3 DNA reads as TGTGCCAGCAGTTTGGGACAGCTAAGAAACAATGAGCAGTTCTTC. This sequence joins TRBV5-8 and TRBJ2-1, with 7 nucleotides matching TRBD1. Germline V gene lookup returns CDR1 SGHTS and CDR2 YDEGEE. This CDR3 is 15 amino acids long.

The V and J genes are TRBV18 and TRBJ2-7, with 12 bases aligning to TRBD1. Germline trimming cut 5 bases from V and 2 bases from J; bases unmatched to any gene: 7. This CDR3 region has 16 residues. Germline V gene data show CDR1 as KGHSH and CDR2 as LQKENI. The CDR3 DNA is TGTGCCAGCTCATCAACGGGACAGGGGGCGGCCTACGAGCAGTACGTC. Translation gives CASSSTGQGAAYEQYV.

V gene TRBV10-3 combines with J gene TRBJ2-2; D is perhaps TRBD1 (6 bases). CDR1 ENHRY and CDR2 SYGVKD come from the germline V gene. The CDR3 contains 14 residues. Trimming removed 5 bases at V and 8 bases at J, with 15 bases between. The CDR3, as DNA: TGTGCCATCAGTCCCCGTACAGGGACAGGGGAGCTGTTTTTT. It is translated as CAISPRTGTGELFF.

V usage is TRBV9 and J usage is TRBJ2-5; 11 bases fit TRBD1. V was clipped by 3 bases and J by 2 bases; unmatched bases: 6. The germline V gene has CDR1 SGDLS and CDR2 YYNGEE. This CDR3 is 16 amino acids long. The CDR3 DNA reads as TGTGCCAGCAGCGGTCAATGGGACAGGGGGCAAGAGACCCAGTACTTC. Translation: CASSGQWDRGQETQYF.

In its sample, this clone was seen once. The J gene is TRBJ1-5, the V gene TRBV4-1; 9 nucleotides line up with TRBD1. J lost 7 bases, V lost 2 bases, and 12 bases had no gene match. Per germline, CDR1 MGHRA and CDR2 YSYEKL. CDR3 length equals 17 residues. The CDR3 region has the DNA TGCGCCAGCAGCCAATACGGGACAGGGCTTCTAAGACAGCCCCAGCATTTT. Protein sequence: CASSQYGTGLLRQPQHF.

This clone was detected ten times or more. J is TRBJ1-6 and V is TRBV14, with TRBD1 identical over 7 bases. The CDR3 extends over 17 amino acids. The germline V gene encodes CDR1 SGHDN and CDR2 FVKESK. The ends lost 1 base at V and 3 bases at J; junction bases unmatched: 6. The CDR3 is CASSQALNRGYNSPLHF. DNA for the CDR3: TGTGCCAGCAGCCAAGCACTCAACAGGGGCTATAATTCACCCCTCCACTTT.

This chain links TRBV6-5 with TRBJ2-3; D ambiguous. V shed 2 bases and J shed 2 bases, with 8 bases lying between them. The germline V gene has CDR1 MNHEY and CDR2 SVGAGI. The CDR3 is made up of 14 amino acids. The CDR3 nucleotides are TGTGCCAGCAGTTACCCCAGATACACAGATACGCAGTATTTT. Protein: CASSYPRYTDTQYF.

V usage is TRBV5-1 and J usage is TRBJ2-7, with 10 bases aligning to TRBD2. Trimming cost V 0 bases and J 4 bases; bases outside gene matches: 10. The CDR3 runs 17 residues. Germline V CDR1 and CDR2: SGHRS, YFSETQ. The CDR3 protein is CASSLAEGLADQYEQYF. In DNA form, the CDR3 reads TGCGCCAGCAGCTTGGCCGAAGGACTAGCGGACCAATACGAGCAGTACTTC.

The chain joins TRBV5-1 to TRBJ1-2, with 7 bases fitting TRBD1. The CDR3 contains 13 residues. V gave up 5 bases and J gave up 8 bases; unmatched junction bases: 9. The germline CDR1 and CDR2 sequences are SGHRS and YFSETQ. As DNA, the CDR3 is TGCGCCAGCAGAACCGACAGGGACGACGGCTACACCTTC. Protein product: CASRTDRDDGYTF.

This clone has just a few counts. The rearrangement joins TRBV9 to TRBJ2-5; D is possibly TRBD2 (6 bases). Deletions cut 0 bases from V and 3 bases from J, with 21 bases between. Germline CDR1 and CDR2: SGDLS and YYNGEE. The CDR3 loop spans 18 amino acids. CDR3 sequence reads: CASSVGWGTFGGKETQYF. CDR3 nucleotide sequence: TGTGCCAGCAGCGTAGGTTGGGGGACTTTCGGGGGAAAAGAGACCCAGTACTTC.

This rearrangement joins TRBV3-1 (or the pseudogene TRBV3-2) to TRBJ1-2; maybe TRBD1 (5 bases). This CDR3 contains 13 residues. The V end lost 2 bases, the J end lost 8 bases, and 12 bases lay between the germline ends. CDR1 is LGHDT and CDR2 is YNNKEL in the germline V gene (reference sequence). CDR3 in DNA: TGTGCCAGCAGCCAAATGGGGCGAAAAGGCTACACCTTC. It translates to CASSQMGRKGYTF.

The V gene is TRBV9, the J gene TRBJ2-5; TRBD2 matches at 10 bases. CDR1 is SGDLS and CDR2 is YYNGEE in the germline V gene. The V segment lost 3 bases and the J segment 5 bases; nucleotides outside the gene matches: 1. The CDR3 totals 13 residues. CDR3 loop: CASSASGSETQYF. CDR3 sequence (DNA): TGTGCCAGCAGCGCTAGCGGGAGCGAGACCCAGTACTTC.

The CDR3 spells CASSRGFEAFF. CDR3 in DNA: TGTGCCAGCAGCAGGGGGTTCGAAGCTTTCTTT. The chain uses TRBV12-3 or TRBV12-4 and TRBJ1-1; 7 nucleotides match TRBD1. Trimming at V came to 6 bases and at J to 8 bases, leaving 3 bases not matched to a gene. The CDR3 length is 11 residues.

The genes are TRBV19 and TRBJ2-4; D might be TRBD2 (5 bases). The CDR3 loop spans 14 amino acids. V was shortened by 5 bases and J by 2 bases, with 10 bases between the two germline ends. Germline CDR1 reads LNHDA; CDR2 reads SQIVND (reference sequence). For the CDR3, the DNA is TGTGCCAGTAGTCCCGCTAGCACCAAAAACATTCAGTACTTC. As protein: CASSPASTKNIQYF. The full variable domain, rest sourced from reference TRBV19 and TRBJ2-4, is DGGITQSPKYLFRKEGQNVTLSCEQNLNHDAMYWYRQDPGQGLRLIYYSQIVNDFQKGDIAEGYSVSREKKESFPLTVTSAQKNPTAFYLCASSPASTKNIQYFGAGTRLSVL.

The chain recombines TRBV30 with TRBJ1-1, with D uncertain. V gave up 4 bases and J gave up 5 bases, with 8 bases separating them. Germline CDR1 and CDR2: GTSNPN and SVGIG (reference sequence). The CDR3 consists of 11 residues. This CDR3 reads CAWTRRTEAFF. CDR3 nucleotides: TGTGCCTGGACAAGGAGGACTGAAGCTTTCTTT. Together with reference TRBV30 and TRBJ1-1, the CDR3 gives the full variable domain: SQTIHQWPATLVQPVGSPLSLECTVEGTSNPNLYWYRQAAGRGLQLLFYSVGIGQISSEVPQNLSASRPQDRQFILSSKKLLLSDSGFYLCAWTRRTEAFFGQGTRLTVV.

The chain combines TRBV27 with TRBJ1-5; no firm D call. The CDR3 extends over 12 amino acids. With 4 bases removed from V and 7 bases from J, the gap between germline ends came to 8 bases. Germline V gives CDR1 MNHEY, CDR2 SMNVEV (reference sequence). The CDR3 is CASSSGEQPQHF. The CDR3 DNA follows: TGTGCCAGCAGTTCCGGGGAACAGCCCCAGCATTTT.

The chain uses TRBV6-5 and TRBJ1-5; D unclear. The CDR3 runs to 13 residues. The germline CDR1 and CDR2 sequences are MNHEY and SVGAGI. Trimming took off 5 bases at V and 6 bases at J, with 11 bases between the two ends. The CDR3 sequence is CASSQTNSQPQHF. Written as DNA, the CDR3 is TGTGCCAGCAGTCAAACCAACAGTCAGCCCCAGCATTTT.

The chain employs TRBV5-1 and TRBJ2-3, with a possible D match to TRBD2 (5 bases). The germline V and J ends were trimmed by 0 bases and 0 bases, with 5 bases remaining between them. CDR1 and CDR2 from the germline V gene are SGHRS and YFSETQ. The CDR3 is 14 residues long. The CDR3 DNA reads as TGCGCCAGCAGCTTGGGCGGGAGCACAGATACGCAGTATTTT. This codes for CASSLGGSTDTQYF.

This clone was recorded a few times. The V and J genes are TRBV15 and TRBJ2-3; D gene uncertain. This CDR3 is built from 13 residues. V shed 0 bases and J shed 5 bases, with 6 bases lying between them. Per the germline V gene, CDR1 is LNHNV and CDR2 is YYDKDF (reference sequence). Here the CDR3 DNA reads TGTGCCACCAGCAGAGATCCGGGAGATACGCAGTATTTT. As protein: CATSRDPGDTQYF.

The chain carries TRBV29-1 and TRBJ2-2; D is perhaps TRBD1 (5 bases). In germline, CDR1 is SQVTM, CDR2 ANQGSEA. V shed 4 bases and J shed 8 bases, with 11 bases lying between them. This CDR3 has 12 residues. The CDR3 loop reads CSVGRGTGELFF. The CDR3 DNA is TGCAGCGTTGGAAGGGGAACTGGGGAGCTGTTTTTT.